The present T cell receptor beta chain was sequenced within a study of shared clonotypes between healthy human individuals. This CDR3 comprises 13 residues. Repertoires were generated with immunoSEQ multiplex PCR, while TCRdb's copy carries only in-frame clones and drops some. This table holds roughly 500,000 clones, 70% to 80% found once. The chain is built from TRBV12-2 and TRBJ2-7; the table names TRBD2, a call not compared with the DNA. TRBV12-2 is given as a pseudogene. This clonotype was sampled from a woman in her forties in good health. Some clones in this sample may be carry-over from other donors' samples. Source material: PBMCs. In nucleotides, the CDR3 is TGTGCAAGTCGCTTCGGGAGGGCCGCCGAGCAGTACTTC. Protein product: CASRFGRAAEQYF.